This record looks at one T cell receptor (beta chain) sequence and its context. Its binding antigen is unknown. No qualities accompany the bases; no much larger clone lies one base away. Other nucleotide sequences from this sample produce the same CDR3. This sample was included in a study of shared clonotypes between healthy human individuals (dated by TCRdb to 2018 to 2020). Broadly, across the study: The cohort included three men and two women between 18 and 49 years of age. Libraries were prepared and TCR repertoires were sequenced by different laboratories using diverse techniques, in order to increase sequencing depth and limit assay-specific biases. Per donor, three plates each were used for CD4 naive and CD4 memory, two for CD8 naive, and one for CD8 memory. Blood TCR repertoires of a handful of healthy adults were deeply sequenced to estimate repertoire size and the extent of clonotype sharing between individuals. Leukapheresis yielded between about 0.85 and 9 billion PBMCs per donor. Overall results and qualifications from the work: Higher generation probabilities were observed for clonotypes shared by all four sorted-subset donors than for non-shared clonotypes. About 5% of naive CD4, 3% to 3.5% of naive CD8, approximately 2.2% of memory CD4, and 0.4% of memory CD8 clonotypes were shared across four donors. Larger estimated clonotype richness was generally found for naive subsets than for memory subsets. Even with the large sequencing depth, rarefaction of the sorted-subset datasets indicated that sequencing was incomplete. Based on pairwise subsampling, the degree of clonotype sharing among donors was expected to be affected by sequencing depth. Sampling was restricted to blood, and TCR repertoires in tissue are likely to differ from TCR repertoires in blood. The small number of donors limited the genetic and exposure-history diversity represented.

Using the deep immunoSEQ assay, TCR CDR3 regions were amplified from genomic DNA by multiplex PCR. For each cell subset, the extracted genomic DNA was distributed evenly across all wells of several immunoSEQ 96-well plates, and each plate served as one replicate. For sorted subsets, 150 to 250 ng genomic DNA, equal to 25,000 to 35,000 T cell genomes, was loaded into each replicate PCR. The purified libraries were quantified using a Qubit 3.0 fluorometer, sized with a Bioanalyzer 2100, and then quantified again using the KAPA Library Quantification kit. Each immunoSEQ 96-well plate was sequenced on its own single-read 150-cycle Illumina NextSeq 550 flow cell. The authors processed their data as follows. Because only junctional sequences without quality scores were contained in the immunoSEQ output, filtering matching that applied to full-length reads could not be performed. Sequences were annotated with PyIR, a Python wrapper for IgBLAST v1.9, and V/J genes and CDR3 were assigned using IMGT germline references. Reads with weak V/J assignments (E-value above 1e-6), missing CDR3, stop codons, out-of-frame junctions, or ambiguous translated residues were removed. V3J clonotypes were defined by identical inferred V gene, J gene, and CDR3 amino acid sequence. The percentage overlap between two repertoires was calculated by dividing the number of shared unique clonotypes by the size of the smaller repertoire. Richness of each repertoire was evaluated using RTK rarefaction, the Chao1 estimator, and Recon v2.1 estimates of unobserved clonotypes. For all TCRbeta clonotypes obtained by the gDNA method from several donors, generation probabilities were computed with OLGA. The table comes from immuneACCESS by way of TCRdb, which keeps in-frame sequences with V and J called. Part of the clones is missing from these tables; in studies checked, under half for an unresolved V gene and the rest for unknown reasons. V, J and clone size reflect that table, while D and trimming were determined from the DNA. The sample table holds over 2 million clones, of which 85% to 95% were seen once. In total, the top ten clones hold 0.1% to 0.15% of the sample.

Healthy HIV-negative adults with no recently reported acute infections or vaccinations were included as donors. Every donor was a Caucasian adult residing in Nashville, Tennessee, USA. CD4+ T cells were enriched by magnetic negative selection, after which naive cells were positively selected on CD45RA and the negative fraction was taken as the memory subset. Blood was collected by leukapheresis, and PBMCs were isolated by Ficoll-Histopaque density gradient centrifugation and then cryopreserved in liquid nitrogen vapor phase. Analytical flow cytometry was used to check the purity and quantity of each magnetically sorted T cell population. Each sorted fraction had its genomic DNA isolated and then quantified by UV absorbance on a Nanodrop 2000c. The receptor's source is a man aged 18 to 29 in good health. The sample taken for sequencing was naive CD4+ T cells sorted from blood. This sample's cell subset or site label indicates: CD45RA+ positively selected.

The nucleotides are TGTGCCAGCAGTTTGGCCAGGCTGAACACTGAAGCTTTCTTT. The resulting protein is CASSLARLNTEAFF. The rearrangement joined TRBV28 to TRBJ1-1, with the D gene not clear enough to name. The cysteine opens and the phenylalanine closes a CDR3 of 14 amino acids. Only the CDR3 DNA is retained, 42 bases long and in frame from the first base. A distance of 8 bases separates the germline ends of V and J, which lose 3 bases and 0 bases respectively. Via the germline V gene, CDR1 is MDHEN and CDR2 SYDVKM. The full variable domain, with segments outside the CDR3 supplied by the reference TRBV28 and TRBJ1-1 proteins, appears as DVKVTQSSRYLVKRTGEKVFLECVQDMDHENMFWYRQDPGLGLRLIYFSYDVKMKEKGDIPEGYSVSREKKERFSLILESASTNQTSMYLCASSLARLNTEAFFGQGTRLTVV.